The 21 T cell receptor beta chains in this list originate from one sample, sequenced in a study of control samples from healthy donors and cancer patients. Measured with immunoSEQ multiplex PCR; TCRdb has only the in-frame clones, and not every one. The sample shows 100,000 to 150,000 clones, roughly 91% of them seen only once. The sample taken for sequencing was blood. The source is a man in his forties in good health.

The chain employs TRBV6-6 and TRBJ2-4, with D unresolved. Germline V gene sequence: CDR1 MNHNY, CDR2 SVGAGI (reference sequence). CDR3 length: 14 residues. V gave up 4 bases and J gave up 0 bases, with 7 bases separating them. CDR3 protein: CASSSSVAKNIQYF. CDR3 nucleotides: TGTGCCAGCAGTTCCAGTGTAGCCAAAAACATTCAGTACTTC.

This sequence joins TRBV5-4 and TRBJ2-1, with 8 bases fitting TRBD2. The CDR3 covers 15 residues. Germline CDR1 is SGHNT and CDR2 is YYREEE (reference sequence). Trimming removed 3 bases from V and 2 bases from J; junction bases left unmatched: 4. CDR3 bases: TGTGCCAGCAGCTCGGGAGGGGGAGCCTACAATGAGCAGTTCTTC. This translates into CASSSGGGAYNEQFF.

This clone was seen just once. J is TRBJ2-7 and V is TRBV9; 7 bases line up with TRBD1. V was clipped by 0 bases and J by 3 bases; unmatched bases: 9. The V gene's germline CDR1 is SGDLS and CDR2 YYNGEE. The CDR3 covers 16 residues. In DNA form, the CDR3 reads TGTGCCAGCAGCGTAGGGGCACAGGGGTCCCTCTACGAGCAGTACTTC. Amino acid sequence: CASSVGAQGSLYEQYF.

The gene calls are TRBV3-1 (or the pseudogene TRBV3-2) and TRBJ1-2; 7 bases agree with TRBD1. This CDR3 contains 17 residues. Per germline, CDR1 LGHDT and CDR2 YNNKEL (reference sequence). Trimming took 0 bases from V and 3 from J; bases not matched to a gene: 10. The CDR3 is CASSQDPGITGDYGYTF. Written as DNA, the CDR3 is TGTGCCAGCAGCCAAGACCCAGGGATTACAGGGGACTATGGCTACACCTTC.

This clone occurred a few times. The rearrangement uses TRBV24-1 and TRBJ1-2; tentative D call: TRBD1 (5 bases). Germline V CDR1 and CDR2: KGHDR, SFDVKD. The CDR3 loop spans 17 amino acids. V was clipped by 2 bases and J by 8 bases, with 23 bases between them. CDR3: CATSDWIGGYGSFGYTF. The CDR3 coding sequence is TGTGCCACCAGTGATTGGATCGGGGGTTACGGGAGCTTCGGCTACACCTTC.

The chain employs TRBV24-1 and TRBJ2-1; unclear D gene. The CDR3 is made up of 11 amino acids. The V end lost 4 bases, the J end lost 9 bases, and 6 bases lay between the germline ends. Germline loops: CDR1 KGHDR, CDR2 SFDVKD. The CDR3 reads CATSDTGEQFF. The CDR3 DNA reads TGTGCCACCAGTGACACCGGTGAGCAGTTCTTC.

This chain connects TRBV7-9 to TRBJ2-1, with D perhaps matching TRBD1 (5 bases). CDR1 is SEHNR and CDR2 is FQNEAQ in the germline V gene (reference sequence). Trimming took 3 bases from V and 5 from J, leaving 8 bases between them. The CDR3 length is 13 residues. The CDR3 reads CASSLGQNNEQFF. The CDR3 DNA follows: TGTGCCAGCAGCTTGGGGCAAAACAATGAGCAGTTCTTC.

As to this clone: Other DNA sequences in the sample encode the same CDR3. V gene TRBV24-1 combines with J gene TRBJ2-2; D is possibly TRBD2 (6 bases). Germline assignment: CDR1 KGHDR and CDR2 SFDVKD. V gave up 6 bases and J gave up 4 bases, with 8 bases separating them. CDR3 size: 13 residues. CDR3 loop: CATSLGGTGELFF. The CDR3 nucleotides are TGTGCCACCAGTTTGGGGGGCACCGGGGAGCTGTTTTTT.

This chain links TRBV6-5 with TRBJ2-5; D may be TRBD2 (6 bases). Between the trimmed V and J ends, which lost 6 bases and 3 bases, there was a span of 8 bases. Germline CDR1 reads MNHEY; CDR2 reads SVGAGI. The CDR3 totals 12 residues. CDR3 DNA sequence: TGTGCCAGCAGGTGGGGGGAAGAGACCCAGTACTTC. Residues: CASRWGEETQYF.

The CDR3 here is CASRHARRDTEAFF. The CDR3 DNA sequence: TGTGCCAGCAGACACGCGCGACGAGACACTGAAGCTTTCTTT. The chain couples TRBV6-5 to TRBJ1-1; D unresolved. The length of the CDR3 is 14 residues. With 6 bases removed from V and 3 bases from J, the gap between germline ends came to 14 bases. Germline loops: CDR1 MNHEY, CDR2 SVGAGI.

The rearrangement joins TRBV12-3 or TRBV12-4 to TRBJ1-4; D is perhaps TRBD1 (6 bases). Trimming stripped 5 bases from V and 6 bases from J, with 7 bases between. The CDR3 totals 12 residues. This CDR3 is CASSTGYEKLFF. Written as DNA, the CDR3 is TGTGCCAGCAGTACAGGGTATGAAAAACTGTTTTTT.

With respect to this clone: At one boundary the junction diverges from the germline segment, which might be a read error. This sequence joins TRBV5-1 and TRBJ2-5, with D perhaps TRBD1 (6 bases). Germline CDR1 reads SGHRS; CDR2 reads YFSETQ. The CDR3 runs 15 residues. The CDR3 loop is CAGSWSGTQQETQYF. The CDR3 DNA follows: TGCGCCGGCAGCTGGTCCGGGACACAGCAAGAGACCCAGTACTTC.

Of note for this clone: Other DNA sequences of this sample code for an identical CDR3. The chain links TRBV3-1 (or the pseudogene TRBV3-2) to TRBJ2-7; D is ambiguous. CDR1 and CDR2 (germline): LGHDT, YNNKEL (reference sequence). Trimming shortened V by 1 base and J by 3 bases, and 7 bases separated the two germline ends. This CDR3 has 13 amino acids. DNA for the CDR3: TGTGCCAGCAGCCAAGGGACCGGCTACGAGCAGTACTTC. Translated, it gives CASSQGTGYEQYF.

The V call is TRBV4-3, the J call TRBJ2-7, with D unresolved. V lost 0 bases, J lost 4 bases, and 13 bases lay in between. This CDR3 has 15 amino acids. Germline V gene data show CDR1 as LGHNA and CDR2 as YSLEER. CDR3 protein: CASSQDNSPVYEQYF. CDR3 DNA sequence: TGCGCCAGCAGCCAAGATAACAGCCCCGTTTACGAGCAGTACTTC.

This chain joins TRBV19 and TRBJ1-3; D unclear. The V and J ends lost 4 bases and 2 bases respectively, with 9 bases between them. CDR1 and CDR2 from the germline V gene are LNHDA and SQIVND (reference sequence). There are 14 residues in the CDR3. The CDR3 protein is CASSTGAPGNTIYF. As DNA, the CDR3 is TGTGCCAGTAGTACAGGTGCACCTGGAAACACCATATATTTT.

The rearrangement joins TRBV18 to TRBJ2-7; 9 positions agree with TRBD1. Germline lookup yields CDR1 KGHSH and CDR2 LQKENI. The V gene end was trimmed by 2 bases and the J gene end by 1 base; junction bases not matched to a gene: 0. CDR3 length: 14 amino acids. DNA of the CDR3: TGTGCCAGCTCACCAGGGACAGGGTCCTACGAGCAGTACTTC. Translation gives CASSPGTGSYEQYF.

The sample holds a few counts of this clone. The chain employs TRBV14 and TRBJ1-2; 7 bases align to TRBD1. Germline values: CDR1 SGHDN, CDR2 FVKESK. With 4 bases clipped from V and 8 bases from J, the junction kept 10 bases outside the gene matches. The CDR3 extends over 14 amino acids. CDR3 nucleotides: TGTGCCAGCAGCCGCGAGATGACAGGGTCCGGCTACACCTTC. The encoded protein is CASSREMTGSGYTF.

V is TRBV12-5 and J is TRBJ1-6; 8 bases are shared with TRBD1. Germline V CDR1 and CDR2: LGHNT, FRNRAP. With 1 base clipped from V and 6 bases from J, the junction kept 2 bases outside the gene matches. This CDR3 has 15 residues. CDR3 DNA sequence: TGTGCTAGTGGTTTGGCGGACAGGGTTAATTCACCCCTCCACTTT. Its translation: CASGLADRVNSPLHF.

V usage is TRBV24-1 and J usage is TRBJ2-1; TRBD1 matches 7 bases. Germline V gene sequence: CDR1 KGHDR, CDR2 SFDVKD. The CDR3 runs 12 residues. After removal of 12 bases from V and 5 bases from J, the junction contained 6 bases not matched to a gene. The CDR3 sequence is CASRDSNNEQFF. The CDR3 DNA sequence: TGTGCCTCCCGGGACAGTAACAATGAGCAGTTCTTC.

This clone has a single count. The chain couples TRBV6-6 to TRBJ2-7, with D possibly matching TRBD1 (5 bases). The CDR3 sequence is 13 residues long. Trimming left V 8 bases short and J 2 bases short, with 13 bases between. The germline V gene has CDR1 MNHNY and CDR2 SVGAGI (reference sequence). The CDR3 reads CASRWGSAYEQYF. In DNA, the CDR3 is TGTGCCAGCCGTTGGGGCAGCGCCTACGAGCAGTACTTC.

This chain uses TRBV4-1 with TRBJ2-5, with D perhaps matching TRBD1 or TRBD2 (6 bases each). Germline CDR1 and CDR2: MGHRA and YSYEKL. The CDR3 is made up of 13 amino acids. V was clipped by 4 bases and J by 5 bases, with 11 bases between them. The CDR3 reads CASSPWRGETQYF. The CDR3, as DNA: TGCGCCAGCAGCCCCTGGAGGGGGGAGACCCAGTACTTC.